These 21 T cell receptor beta chains were sequenced from one sample in a study of T-cell reconstitution after alpha-beta-depleted transplantation in children. The TCRbeta library was prepared with unique molecular identifiers. TCRdb re-called the PCR reads through MiXCR, storing one row per CDR3 protein. The sample gives approximately 400,000 distinct CDR3 sequences, around 9.9% of which show up once; roughly 5.1% is in the top ten. The sample in question was PBMCs from the stem cell graft donor, obtained from the stem cell graft. The receptors stem from a human donor who donated a stem cell graft to a child with acute myeloid leukemia.

In its sample, this clonotype was seen once. A junction end diverges from the germline sequence, so it may reflect a read error. CDR3 nucleotide sequence: TGCGCCAGCTGCTTGGGGGACAGGTGGGGCACTGAAGCTTTCTTT. As protein: CASCLGDRWGTEAFF. The chain links TRBV5-1 to TRBJ1-1; 8 positions agree with TRBD1. The germline V gene has CDR1 SGHRS and CDR2 YFSETQ. CDR3 length: 15 amino acids.

Only a few counts were recorded for this clonotype. The chain uses TRBV9 and TRBJ2-1; D may be TRBD2 (6 bases). V dropped 0 bases and J dropped 8 bases, with 9 bases sitting between them. This CDR3 region has 13 residues. Per germline, CDR1 SGDLS and CDR2 YYNGEE. The DNA for the CDR3 is TGTGCCAGCAGCGTAGGCCCGGGGGATGAGCAGTTCTTC. This translates into CASSVGPGDEQFF.

In this sample, this clonotype turned up a few times. This sequence joins TRBV20-1 and TRBJ1-1, with 7 bases identical to TRBD1. Trimming at V came to 0 bases and at J to 4 bases, leaving 5 bases not matched to a gene. This CDR3 contains 14 residues. Per the germline V gene, CDR1 is DFQATT and CDR2 is SNEGSKA (reference sequence). This CDR3 is CSARDRRGSTEAFF. DNA for the CDR3: TGCAGTGCTAGAGATCGCAGGGGGTCCACTGAAGCTTTCTTT.

This clonotype came up a few times. The V call is TRBV7-2, the J call TRBJ2-1; 11 nucleotides agree with TRBD1. The trim removed 4 bases at V and 6 bases at J, leaving 5 bases unmatched. Germline V gene lookup returns CDR1 SGHTA and CDR2 FQGNSA. The length of the CDR3 is 15 residues. CDR3 sequence (DNA): TGTGCCAGCAGCTCTGGGACAGGGGGTGTCAATGAGCAGTTCTTC. It yields the protein CASSSGTGGVNEQFF. The full variable domain, with the rest looked up from reference TRBV7-2 and TRBJ2-1, is GAGVSQSPSNKVTEKGKDVELRCDPISGHTALYWYRQSLGQGLEFLIYFQGNSAPDKSGLPSDRFSAERTGGSVSTLTIQRTQQEDSAVYLCASSSGTGGVNEQFFGPGTRLTVL.

This clonotype has ten or more counts. V usage is TRBV20-1 and J usage is TRBJ2-5; D gene ambiguous. The CDR3 is 15 residues long. Trimming took off 0 bases at V and 4 bases at J, with 15 bases between the two ends. Per germline, CDR1 DFQATT and CDR2 SNEGSKA (reference sequence). This CDR3 reads CSARDLTDDIETQYF. CDR3 nucleotide sequence: TGCAGTGCTAGAGATTTAACCGACGATATAGAGACCCAGTACTTC.

This clonotype has only a few counts. V usage is TRBV18 and J usage is TRBJ1-5; no reliable D call. The CDR3 extends over 16 amino acids. V lost 4 bases and J lost 2, with 15 bases in between. In germline, CDR1 is KGHSH, CDR2 LQKENI. In DNA, the CDR3 is TGTGCCAGCTCACAGACCGGGGAGGGAGGCAATCAGCCCCAGCATTTT. Its protein product is CASSQTGEGGNQPQHF.

The chain joins TRBV5-4 to TRBJ2-2; 8 nucleotides agree with TRBD2. This CDR3 has 16 residues. J was trimmed by 6 bases and V by 0 bases; bases with no gene match: 7. The germline V gene has CDR1 SGHNT and CDR2 YYREEE (reference sequence). CDR3 DNA: TGTGCCAGCAGCTTGGTAGCCGGGAGGGCCGCCGGGGAGCTGTTTTTT. The encoded protein is CASSLVAGRAAGELFF.

This clonotype turned up a few times. The chain joins TRBV28 to TRBJ2-1, with TRBD2 identical over 14 bases. V lost 2 bases, J lost 12 bases, and 6 bases stayed unmatched. CDR3 length: 15 amino acids. Germline assignment: CDR1 MDHEN and CDR2 SYDVKM. For the CDR3, the DNA is TGTGCCAGCAGTTTAGACCCCGGGACTAGCGGGAGGCAGTTCTTC. Protein sequence: CASSLDPGTSGRQFF.

This clonotype was detected ten times or more. This chain links TRBV9 with TRBJ2-7, with 13 positions matching TRBD2. The CDR3 is 15 residues long. Germline V gene data show CDR1 as SGDLS and CDR2 as YYNGEE. V lost 3 bases, J lost 2 bases, and 2 bases stayed unmatched. The CDR3 DNA follows: TGTGCCAGCAGCGCCGGGACTAGCGGGACCTACGAGCAGTACTTC. This encodes CASSAGTSGTYEQYF. Variable domain in full (rest from reference TRBV9 and TRBJ2-7): DSGVTQTPKHLITATGQRVTLRCSPRSGDLSVYWYQQSLDQGLQFLIQYYNGEERAKGNILERFSAQQFPDLHSELNLSSLELGDSALYFCASSAGTSGTYEQYFGPGTRLTVT.

Only a few counts were recorded for this clonotype. The rearrangement links TRBV18 to TRBJ2-7; the match to TRBD1 covers 8 bases. V was clipped by 0 bases and J by 3 bases; unmatched bases: 1. Germline V gene data show CDR1 as KGHSH and CDR2 as LQKENI. The CDR3 has 14 residues. In DNA, the CDR3 is TGTGCCAGCTCACCACCGGACAGGGTCTACGAGCAGTACTTC. It specifies CASSPPDRVYEQYF.

The V and J genes are TRBV7-2 and TRBJ2-3; tentatively, D is TRBD2 (5 bases). The germline CDR1 and CDR2 sequences are SGHTA and FQGNSA. This CDR3 is built from 13 residues. V gave up 5 bases and J gave up 6 bases, with 12 bases separating them. CDR3 DNA: TGTGCCAGCAGCATCCTGCCGGGGGATACGCAGTATTTT. Its translation is CASSILPGDTQYF.

The chain is built from TRBV20-1 and TRBJ2-3; D gene ambiguous. The germline gives CDR1 DFQATT, CDR2 SNEGSKA (reference sequence). Trimming left V 0 bases short and J 3 bases short, with 10 bases between. The CDR3 runs to 14 residues. For the CDR3, the DNA is TGCAGTGCTAGAGACTGGGGAACTACAGATACGCAGTATTTT. This translates into CSARDWGTTDTQYF.

The V gene is TRBV7-2, the J gene TRBJ1-5; tentative D call: TRBD1 (5 bases). V lost 3 bases and J 0 bases, leaving 9 bases between the germline ends. This CDR3 contains 15 residues. CDR1 and CDR2 (germline): SGHTA, FQGNSA. The CDR3 DNA is TGTGCCAGCAGCTTGTGGGGGAGTAGCAATCAGCCCCAGCATTTT. Its protein product is CASSLWGSSNQPQHF.

This clonotype has a handful of counts. The rearrangement links TRBV5-6 to TRBJ1-1; 10 bases agree with TRBD1. Germline CDR1 and CDR2: SGHDT and YYEEEE. Trimming cost V 4 bases and J 5 bases; bases outside gene matches: 8. The CDR3 has 15 residues. In DNA form, the CDR3 reads TGTGCCAGCAGCCCGGACAGGGGGGGGAAGACTGAAGCTTTCTTT. Translating it yields CASSPDRGGKTEAFF.

This chain joins TRBV5-1 and TRBJ2-7; D unclear. Germline loops: CDR1 SGHRS, CDR2 YFSETQ. Trimming stripped 3 bases from V and 3 bases from J, with 13 bases between. This CDR3 region has 14 residues. In DNA form, the CDR3 reads TGCGCCAGCAGCTCATCGTCCATAAGCTACGAGCAGTACTTC. It specifies CASSSSSISYEQYF.

This clonotype was counted only a few times. The chain uses TRBV7-3 and TRBJ2-3, with 9 bases lining up with TRBD2. V was clipped by 5 bases and J by 4 bases; unmatched bases: 13. The CDR3 covers 17 residues. Looked up from germline, CDR1 is SGHTA and CDR2 is FQGTGA. CDR3 coding DNA: TGTGCCAGCAGCCCCCAGATAGCGGGGGTTCCCCCAGATACGCAGTATTTT. Its protein is CASSPQIAGVPPDTQYF.

As regards this clonotype: A much larger clone sits a single nucleotide away, making a read error possible. The chain has TRBV7-8 and TRBJ1-5; D is unresolved. Germline CDR1 and CDR2: SGHVS and FQNEAQ. CDR3 length: 13 amino acids. Deletions cut 1 base from V and 4 bases from J, with 5 bases between. DNA for the CDR3: TGTGCCAGCAGCTTAGGGTGGAATCAGCCCCAGCATTTT. Translated, it gives CASSLGWNQPQHF.

This clonotype has ten or more counts. The V call is TRBV4-1, the J call TRBJ1-1; TRBD1 might be the D (5 bases). V lost 3 bases to trimming and J lost 2 bases, with 13 bases between them. Germline-derived CDR1 and CDR2 are MGHRA and YSYEKL. This CDR3 has 15 amino acids. CDR3 in amino acids: CASSHQTEGNTEAFF. In DNA form, the CDR3 reads TGCGCCAGCAGCCACCAGACAGAGGGAAACACTGAAGCTTTCTTT.

CDR3: CASSLGSGSNQPQHF. The CDR3 DNA follows: TGTGCCAGCAGCTTGGGTTCAGGGAGCAATCAGCCCCAGCATTTT. The chain is built from TRBV5-8 and TRBJ1-5, with D possibly TRBD1 on 5 matching bases. Germline CDR1 and CDR2: SGHTS and YDEGEE. Deletions cut 0 bases from V and 1 base from J, with 8 bases between. The CDR3 sequence is 15 residues long.

The chain has TRBV12-3 or TRBV12-4 and TRBJ1-2, with D unclear. CDR3 length: 15 amino acids. Trimming shortened V by 6 bases and J by 0 bases, and 14 bases separated the two germline ends. The CDR3 DNA reads TGTGCCAGCAGCACGCGGACGGGAGCTAACTATGGCTACACCTTC. Translated: CASSTRTGANYGYTF.

This clonotype was seen a handful of times. The chain has TRBV27 and TRBJ2-5; D not resolved. This CDR3 region has 12 residues. The V gene's germline CDR1 is MNHEY and CDR2 SMNVEV (reference sequence). V lost 8 bases and J lost 2, with 9 bases in between. CDR3 sequence reads: CASGEWQETQYF. For the CDR3, the DNA is TGTGCCAGCGGGGAATGGCAAGAGACCCAGTACTTC.